A selection of T cell receptor beta chains follows, all from one sample in a study of vaccination effects on CD4 cells after COVID-19. Generated by immunoSEQ multiplex PCR, the TCRdb table keeps only in-frame clones and is missing some. The table lists 50,000 to 70,000 clones, 65% to 80% of them singletons. Their antigens remain unidentified. The sample in question was CD4+ T cells from PBMCs cultured without peptide, obtained after COVID-19 vaccination. Every receptor here comes from a human donor who received a COVID-19 vaccine. Both conserved end residues are part of each CDR3. Fields, in order: J gene, D gene, V gene, clone size, CDR3 protein, CDR3 DNA. A D gene is named only where the DNA matches it firmly. Not all rows give a size; the values are once, few, many and, for expanded clones, a class.

TRBJ1-5,-,TRBV5-8,-,CASSLGRGTSNQPQHF,TGTGCCAGCAGCCTGGGTAGGGGTACGAGCAATCAGCCCCAGCATTTT
TRBJ2-5,-,TRBV13,-,CASSWGGPGAETQYF,TGTGCCAGCAGCTGGGGGGGTCCAGGGGCAGAGACCCAGTACTTC
TRBJ1-2,-,TRBV29-1,-,CSVEVAPYGYTF,TGCAGCGTTGAAGTAGCCCCCTATGGCTACACCTTC
TRBJ1-5,TRBD1,TRBV29-1,few,CSVVSDRVNQPQHF,TGCAGCGTTGTTAGTGACAGGGTCAATCAGCCCCAGCATTTT
TRBJ2-3,-,TRBV28,-,CASSEGGRSTDTQYF,TGTGCCAGCAGCGAAGGGGGGAGGAGCACAGATACGCAGTATTTT
TRBJ2-2,TRBD2,TRBV2,-,CASTTGTSSTGELFF,TGTGCCAGTACTACTGGGACTAGCTCCACCGGGGAGCTGTTTTTT
TRBJ1-3,-,TRBV3-1/TRBV3-2,-,CASSHGGRLSGNTIYF,TGTGCCAGCAGCCATGGCGGACGGTTATCTGGAAACACCATATATTTT
TRBJ2-5,TRBD1,TRBV28,-,CASRRQGPETQYF,TGTGCCAGCAGAAGACAGGGTCCGGAGACCCAGTACTTC
TRBJ2-3,-,TRBV5-1,few,CASGLQGISTDTQYF,TGCGCCAGCGGGCTACAGGGAATTAGCACAGATACGCAGTATTTT
TRBJ2-4,TRBD1,TRBV4-1,-,CASSQPGQEAKNIQYF,TGCGCCAGCAGCCAGCCGGGACAGGAAGCCAAAAACATTCAGTACTTC
TRBJ1-2,-,TRBV6-5,-,CASRNRGTYYGYTF,TGTGCCAGCAGAAACCGCGGGACGTACTATGGCTACACCTTC
TRBJ1-2,TRBD1,TRBV5-4,-,CASSYGTAKNYGYTF,TGTGCCAGCAGCTATGGGACAGCGAAAAACTATGGCTACACCTTC
TRBJ2-6,-,TRBV24-1,once,CATSDFRQVAGANVLTF,TGTGCCACCAGTGATTTCCGACAGGTGGCTGGGGCCAACGTCCTGACTTTC
TRBJ2-1,-,TRBV3-1/TRBV3-2,-,CASSQANEQFF,TGTGCCAGCAGCCAAGCCAATGAGCAGTTCTTC
TRBJ2-3,-,TRBV6-4,-,CASSPGLFSSTDTQYF,TGTGCCAGCAGTCCCGGACTTTTTTCTAGCACAGATACGCAGTATTTT
TRBJ2-1,TRBD2,TRBV12-5,few,CASGSPQSSGGSGEQFF,TGTGCTAGTGGTTCCCCCCAGTCTAGCGGGGGGAGCGGTGAGCAGTTCTTC
TRBJ1-5,-,TRBV10-1,-,CASSDHLLPHQPQHF,TGCGCCAGCAGTGACCACTTACTACCCCATCAGCCCCAGCATTTT
TRBJ1-5,-,TRBV6-6,-,CASGSRGNNQPQHF,TGTGCCAGCGGGTCCCGAGGGAACAATCAGCCCCAGCATTTT
TRBJ2-5,-,TRBV6-5,-,CASSYSFQGETQYF,TGTGCCAGCAGTTACTCGTTCCAGGGAGAGACCCAGTACTTC
TRBJ2-3,TRBD1,TRBV11-3,-,CASSPEGDREDTQYF,TGTGCCAGCAGCCCAGAGGGGGACAGGGAAGATACGCAGTATTTT
TRBJ1-3,-,TRBV24-1,-,CATSDSRTGGNTIYF,TGTGCCACCAGTGATAGTAGGACTGGAGGAAACACCATATATTTT
TRBJ2-5,TRBD1,TRBV5-1,-,CASSLVGQGGETQYF,TGCGCCAGCAGCTTGGTGGGACAGGGTGGCGAGACCCAGTACTTC
TRBJ2-5,-,TRBV7-3,-,CASSLSPQGETQYF,TGTGCCAGCAGCTTATCACCCCAGGGGGAGACCCAGTACTTC
TRBJ2-1,-,TRBV6-6,few,CASSYSIGTFYNEQFF,TGTGCCAGCAGTTACTCGATAGGGACTTTCTACAATGAGCAGTTCTTC
TRBJ1-2,-,TRBV29-1,-,CSYHSGDLDGYTF,TGCAGCTACCACTCGGGGGATTTAGATGGCTACACCTTC
TRBJ2-5,-,TRBV24-1,-,CATSDLRGIVETQYF,TGTGCCACCAGTGATTTGAGGGGGATTGTCGAGACCCAGTACTTC
TRBJ2-6,TRBD1,TRBV30,-,CAWSPDRGGGANVLTF,TGTGCCTGGAGTCCTGACAGGGGGGGTGGGGCCAACGTCCTGACTTTC
TRBJ2-2,-,TRBV5-5,-,CASSLVVRAGELFF,TGTGCCAGCAGCTTGGTAGTCAGGGCCGGGGAGCTGTTTTTT
TRBJ1-1,-,TRBV7-9,few,CASSRGQTNTEAFF,TGTGCCAGCAGCCGCGGACAGACGAACACTGAAGCTTTCTTT
TRBJ2-5,TRBD2,TRBV5-4,-,CASSPLAGGLQETQYF,TGTGCCAGCAGTCCTCTAGCGGGGGGGCTTCAAGAGACCCAGTACTTC
TRBJ1-1,TRBD1,TRBV11-1,-,CASSPSGQVNTEAFF,TGTGCCAGCAGCCCCTCCGGACAGGTTAACACTGAAGCTTTCTTT
TRBJ2-6,-,TRBV7-2,-,CASRIKRVSGANVLTF,TGTGCCAGCAGAATCAAACGGGTCTCTGGGGCCAACGTCCTGACTTTC
TRBJ1-2,TRBD1,TRBV6-2/TRBV6-3,-,CASSYSWDRAGYTF,TGTGCCAGCAGTTACTCTTGGGACAGGGCTGGCTACACCTTC
TRBJ2-1,-,TRBV5-4,-,CASRPGSYNEQFF,TGTGCCAGCAGACCAGGCTCCTACAATGAGCAGTTCTTC
TRBJ1-1,-,TRBV5-1,-,CASSKEQVGNTEAFF,TGCGCCAGCAGCAAAGAACAGGTGGGGAACACTGAAGCTTTCTTT
TRBJ1-6,-,TRBV5-1,-,CASSLAPGNRDPAPLHF,TGCGCCAGCAGCTTGGCTCCGGGGAACAGGGATCCCGCTCCCCTCCACTTT
TRBJ2-5,TRBD1,TRBV30,-,CAWSVPRQGQETQYF,TGTGCCTGGAGTGTACCCCGACAGGGCCAAGAGACCCAGTACTTC
TRBJ1-1,TRBD1,TRBV18,-,CASSTTGVSTEAFF,TGTGCCAGCTCAACGACAGGGGTGAGCACTGAAGCTTTCTTT
TRBJ1-1,-,TRBV10-1,-,CASSLGDTEAFF,TGCGCCAGCAGTTTAGGGGATACTGAAGCTTTCTTT